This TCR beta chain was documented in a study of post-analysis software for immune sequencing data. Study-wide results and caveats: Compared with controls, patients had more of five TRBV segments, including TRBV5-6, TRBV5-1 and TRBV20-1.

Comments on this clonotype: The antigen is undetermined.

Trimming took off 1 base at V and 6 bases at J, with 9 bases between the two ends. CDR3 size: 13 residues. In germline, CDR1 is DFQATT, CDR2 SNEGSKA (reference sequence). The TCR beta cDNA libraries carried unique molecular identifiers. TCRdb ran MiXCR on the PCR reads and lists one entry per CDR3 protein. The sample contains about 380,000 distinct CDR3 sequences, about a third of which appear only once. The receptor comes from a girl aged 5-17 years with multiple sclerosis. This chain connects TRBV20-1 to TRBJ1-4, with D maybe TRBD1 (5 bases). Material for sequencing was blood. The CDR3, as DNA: TGCAGTGCTAGAGGGGGCCAAGATGAAAAACTGTTTTTT. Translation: CSARGGQDEKLFF.